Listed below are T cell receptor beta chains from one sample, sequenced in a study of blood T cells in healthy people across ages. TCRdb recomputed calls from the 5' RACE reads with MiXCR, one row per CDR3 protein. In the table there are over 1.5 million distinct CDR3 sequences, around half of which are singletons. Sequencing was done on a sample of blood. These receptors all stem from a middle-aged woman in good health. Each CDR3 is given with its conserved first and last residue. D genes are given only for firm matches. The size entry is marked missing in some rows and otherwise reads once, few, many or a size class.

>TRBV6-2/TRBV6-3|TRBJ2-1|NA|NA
TGTGCCAGCGGACTGAGCTCCTACAATGAGCAGTTCTTC
CASGLSSYNEQFF
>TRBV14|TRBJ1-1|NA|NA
TGTGCCAGCAGCCGCGAACAGCCGAACACTGAAGCTTTCTTT
CASSREQPNTEAFF
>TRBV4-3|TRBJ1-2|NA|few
TGCGCCAGCAGCCGGGGGGAGCTGACTTCAAACTATGGCTACACCTTC
CASSRGELTSNYGYTF
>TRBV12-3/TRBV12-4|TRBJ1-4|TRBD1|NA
TGTGCCAGCAGTGCCCGGGACAGGGGGCAGAAACTGTTTTTT
CASSARDRGQKLFF
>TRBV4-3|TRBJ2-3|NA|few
TGCGCCAGCAGCCAAGATCGTGGTATGGGGGCAGATACGCAGTATTTT
CASSQDRGMGADTQYF
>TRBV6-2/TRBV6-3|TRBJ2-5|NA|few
TGTGCCGTTGAGGAGGACAAAACAAAGAGTTTCCAAGAGACCCAGTACTTC
CAVEEDKTKSFQETQYF
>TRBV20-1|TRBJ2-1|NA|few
TGCAGTGCTAGAGATCCACGTACCTACAATGAGCAGTTCTTC
CSARDPRTYNEQFF
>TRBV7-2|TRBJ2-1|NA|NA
TGTGCCAGCACCTTACGGGGCATTAATGAGCAGTTCTTC
CASTLRGINEQFF
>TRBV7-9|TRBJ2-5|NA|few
TGTGCCAGCAGCAACCGGGACAAGCAAGAGACCCAGTACTTC
CASSNRDKQETQYF
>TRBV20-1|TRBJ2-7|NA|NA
TGCAGTGGCGTCAAAAGCGTCGGTTCCTACGAGCAGTACTTC
CSGVKSVGSYEQYF
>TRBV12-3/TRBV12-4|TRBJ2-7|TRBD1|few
TGTGCCAGCAGATCCGGGACAGGGTTCGAGCAGTACTTC
CASRSGTGFEQYF
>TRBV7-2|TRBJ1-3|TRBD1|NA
TGTGCCAGCAGCCCTCGGGACAGACCCATCTCTGGAAACACCATATATTTT
CASSPRDRPISGNTIYF
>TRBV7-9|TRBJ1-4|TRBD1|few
TGTGCCAGCAGCTCCCAGGGACCGGGACAGGTGATTGAAAAACTGTTTTTT
CASSSQGPGQVIEKLFF
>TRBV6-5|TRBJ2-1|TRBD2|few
TGTGCCAGCAGTTACGGGAGACGGGAGGAGCGGTTATATGAGCAGTTCTTC
CASSYGRREERLYEQFF
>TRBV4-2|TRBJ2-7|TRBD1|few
TGTGCCAGCAGCTTAGACAGGGATACCTACAATGAGCAGTACTTC
CASSLDRDTYNEQYF
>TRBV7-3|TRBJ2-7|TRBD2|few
TGTGCCAGCAGCGGGGGGGGATACAATGAGCAGTACTTC
CASSGGGYNEQYF
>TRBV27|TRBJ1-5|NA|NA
TGTGCCAGCAGTTTGGGGATAGGGGTTCAGCCCCAGCATTTT
CASSLGIGVQPQHF
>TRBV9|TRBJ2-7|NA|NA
TGTGCCAGCAGCTCCACAAAGGGGGGGAATGAGCAGTACTTC
CASSSTKGGNEQYF
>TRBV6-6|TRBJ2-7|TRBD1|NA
TGTGCCAGCAGAAACCCCGGGACAGGTTCGAATGAGCAGTACTTC
CASRNPGTGSNEQYF
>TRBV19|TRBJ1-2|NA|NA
TGTGCCAGTAGTCGGGTTAATGGCTACACCTTC
CASSRVNGYTF
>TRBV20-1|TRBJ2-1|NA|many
TGCAGTGCTTACGGCGTGGGGCGGGGGCTACCAAATGAGCAGTTCTTC
CSAYGVGRGLPNEQFF
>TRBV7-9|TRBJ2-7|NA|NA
TGTGCCAGCAGCTACCAGCCAGGGGAAGGATTGGGCGAGCAGTACTTC
CASSYQPGEGLGEQYF
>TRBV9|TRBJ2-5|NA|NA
TGTGCCAGCAGCGCGAGGCCCCACTTGACGGGGGCCAGGGAGACCCAGTACTTC
CASSARPHLTGARETQYF
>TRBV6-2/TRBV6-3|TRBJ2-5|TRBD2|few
TGTGCCAGCAGTTATAGCGGGGGAATCCAAGAGACCCAGTACTTC
CASSYSGGIQETQYF
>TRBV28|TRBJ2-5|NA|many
TGTGCCAGCAGTTCGTTTCCGACTTCCGAGACCCAGTACTTC
CASSSFPTSETQYF
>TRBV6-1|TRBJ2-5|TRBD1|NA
TGTGCCAGCAGTGGGACAGGGGCGCTGGAGACCCAGTACTTC
CASSGTGALETQYF
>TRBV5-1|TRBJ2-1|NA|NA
TGCGCCAGCAGCTTGTACGGGGGAGGCCTTAATGAGCAGTTCTTC
CASSLYGGGLNEQFF
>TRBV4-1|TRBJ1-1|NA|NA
TGCGCCAGCAGCCAAGAGGGGGCGTACACTGAAGCTTTCTTT
CASSQEGAYTEAFF
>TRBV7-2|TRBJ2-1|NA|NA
TGTGCCGGTGGGAGGAGATTCAATGAGCAGTTCTTC
CAGGRRFNEQFF
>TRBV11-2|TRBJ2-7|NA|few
TGTGCCAGCAGCCGGGATCAAAAAATCTACGAGCAGTACTTC
CASSRDQKIYEQYF
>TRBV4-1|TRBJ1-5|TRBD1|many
TGCGCCAGCAGCGCGACAGGGTCGGGGGGCCGATGGCCCCAGCATTTT
CASSATGSGGRWPQHF
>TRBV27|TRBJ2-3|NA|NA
TGTGCCAGCAGGCGCCAAGCAGCCGACACAGATACGCAGTATTTT
CASRRQAADTDTQYF
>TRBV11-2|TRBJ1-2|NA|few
TGTGCCAGCAGCCACGAGGGGTTTTATGGCTACACCTTC
CASSHEGFYGYTF
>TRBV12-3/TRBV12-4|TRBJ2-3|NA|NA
TGTGCCGGCAGTAGAGGGGAGGCAGATACGCAGTATTTT
CAGSRGEADTQYF
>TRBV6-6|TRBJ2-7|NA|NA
TGTGCCAGCAGTTATTCCCCCGGAGCGGGTATGATTGAGCAGTACTTC
CASSYSPGAGMIEQYF
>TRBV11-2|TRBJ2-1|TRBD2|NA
TGTGCCAGCAGCTTAGAGTCGGGACTAGGTACTAACAATGAGCAGTTCTTC
CASSLESGLGTNNEQFF
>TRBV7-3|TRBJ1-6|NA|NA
TGTGCCAGCAGCCTCGAAAAAAATTCACCCCTCCACTTT
CASSLEKNSPLHF
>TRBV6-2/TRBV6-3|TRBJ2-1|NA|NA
TGTGCCAGCATGGGGGGGCAGTACAATGAGCAGTTCTTC
CASMGGQYNEQFF
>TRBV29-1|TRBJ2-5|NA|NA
TGCAGCGGAGCGAGGGCCCAAGGGACCCAGTACTTC
CSGARAQGTQYF
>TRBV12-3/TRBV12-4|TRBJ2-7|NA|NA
TGTGCCAGCCGACACGGAGAGGAGCAGTACTTC
CASRHGEEQYF
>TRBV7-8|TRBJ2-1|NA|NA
TGTGCCAGCAGCTTAGTCGGATACCGCCACAATGAGCAGTTCTTC
CASSLVGYRHNEQFF
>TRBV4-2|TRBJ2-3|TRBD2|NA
TGTGCCAGCAGCCCGACTAGCGGGGTTCAGGATACGCAGTATTTT
CASSPTSGVQDTQYF
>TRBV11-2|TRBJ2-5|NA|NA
TGTGCCAGCAGCTCCCTGGGGCCGCCAGGAGAGACCCAGTACTTC
CASSSLGPPGETQYF
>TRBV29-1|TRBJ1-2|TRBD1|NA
TGCAGCGTGGGGGACAGCGGTGGCTACACCTTC
CSVGDSGGYTF